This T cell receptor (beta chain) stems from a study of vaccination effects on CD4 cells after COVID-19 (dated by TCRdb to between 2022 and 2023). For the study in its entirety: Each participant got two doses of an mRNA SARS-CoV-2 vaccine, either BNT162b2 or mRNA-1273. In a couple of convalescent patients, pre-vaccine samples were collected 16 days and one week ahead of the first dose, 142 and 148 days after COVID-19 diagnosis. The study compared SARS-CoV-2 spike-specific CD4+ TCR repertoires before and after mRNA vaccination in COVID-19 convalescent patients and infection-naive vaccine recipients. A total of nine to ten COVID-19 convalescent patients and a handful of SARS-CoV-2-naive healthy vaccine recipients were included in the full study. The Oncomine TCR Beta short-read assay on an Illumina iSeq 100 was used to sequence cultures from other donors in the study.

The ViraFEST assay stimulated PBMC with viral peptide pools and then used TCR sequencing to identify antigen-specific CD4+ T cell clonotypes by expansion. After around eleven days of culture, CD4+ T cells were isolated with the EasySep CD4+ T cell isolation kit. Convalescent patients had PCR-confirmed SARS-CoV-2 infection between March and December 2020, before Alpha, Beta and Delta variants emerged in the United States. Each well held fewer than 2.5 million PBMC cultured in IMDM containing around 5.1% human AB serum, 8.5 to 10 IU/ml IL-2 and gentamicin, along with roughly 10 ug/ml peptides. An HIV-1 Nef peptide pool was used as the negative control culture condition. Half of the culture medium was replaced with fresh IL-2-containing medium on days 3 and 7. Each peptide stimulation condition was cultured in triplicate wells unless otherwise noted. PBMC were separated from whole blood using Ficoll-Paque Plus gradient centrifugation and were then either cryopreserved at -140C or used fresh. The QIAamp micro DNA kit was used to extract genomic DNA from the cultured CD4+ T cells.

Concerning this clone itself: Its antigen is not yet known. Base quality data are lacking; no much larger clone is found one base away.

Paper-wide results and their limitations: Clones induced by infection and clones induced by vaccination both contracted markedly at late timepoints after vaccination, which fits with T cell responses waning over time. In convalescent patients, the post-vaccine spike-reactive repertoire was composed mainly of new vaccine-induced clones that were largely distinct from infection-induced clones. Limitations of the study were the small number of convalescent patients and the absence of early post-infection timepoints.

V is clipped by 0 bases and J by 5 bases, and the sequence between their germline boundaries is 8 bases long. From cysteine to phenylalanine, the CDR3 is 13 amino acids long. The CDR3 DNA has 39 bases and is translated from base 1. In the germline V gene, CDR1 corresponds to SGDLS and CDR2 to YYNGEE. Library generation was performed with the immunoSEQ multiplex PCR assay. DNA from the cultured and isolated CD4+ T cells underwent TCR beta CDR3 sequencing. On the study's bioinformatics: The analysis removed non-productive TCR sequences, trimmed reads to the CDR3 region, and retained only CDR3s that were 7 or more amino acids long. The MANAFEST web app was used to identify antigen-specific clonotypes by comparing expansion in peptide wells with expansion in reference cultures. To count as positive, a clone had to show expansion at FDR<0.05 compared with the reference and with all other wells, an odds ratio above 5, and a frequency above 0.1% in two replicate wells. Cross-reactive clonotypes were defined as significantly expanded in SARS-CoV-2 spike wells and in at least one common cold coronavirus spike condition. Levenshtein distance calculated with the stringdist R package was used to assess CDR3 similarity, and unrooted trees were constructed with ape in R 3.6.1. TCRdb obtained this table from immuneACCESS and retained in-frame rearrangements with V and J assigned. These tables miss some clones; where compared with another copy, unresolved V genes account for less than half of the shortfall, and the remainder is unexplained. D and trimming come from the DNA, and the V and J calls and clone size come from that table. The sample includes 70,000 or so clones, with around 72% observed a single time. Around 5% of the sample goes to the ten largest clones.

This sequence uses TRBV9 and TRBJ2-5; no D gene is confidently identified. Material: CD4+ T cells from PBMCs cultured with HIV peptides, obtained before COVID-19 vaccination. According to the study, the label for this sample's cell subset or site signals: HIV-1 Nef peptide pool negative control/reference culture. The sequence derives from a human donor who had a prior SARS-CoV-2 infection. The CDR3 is CASSVDRLETQYF. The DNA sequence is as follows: TGTGCCAGCAGCGTAGATCGTCTGGAGACCCAGTACTTC.